Detailed here is one TCR beta chain. Its antigen is still unknown. Healthy donors had no documented immune events, such as infections, while sampled. This entry is derived from a study of identifying expanded T cells in peripheral blood. Study-level findings and limits: Two-week clone count variance significantly increased as total template count grew. Approximately 1.1 clones differed between technical replicates, versus approximately 17 and 20 over time.

Profiling relied on immunoSEQ multiplex PCR, and the TCRdb table lists in-frame clones only, not all of them. The sample has about 94,000 clones, roughly 86% seen once. With 3 bases removed from V and 0 bases from J, the gap between germline ends came to 9 bases. In germline, CDR1 is SGHTA, CDR2 FQGNSA. The CDR3 runs to 15 residues. The genes are TRBV7-2 and TRBJ1-5; D is unresolved. This clonotype originated in a person between 18 and 70 years old in good health. The specimen was blood. The chain's CDR3 is CASSLLVHSNQPQHF. The CDR3 DNA sequence: TGTGCCAGCAGCTTGCTGGTTCATAGCAATCAGCCCCAGCATTTT.